This TCR beta chain was retrieved from a study of T-cell reconstitution after alpha-beta-depleted transplantation in children. There are many counts of this clonotype. Molecular barcoding with unique molecular identifiers was used for the TCRbeta library. One entry per CDR3 protein, called by TCRdb with MiXCR from the PCR reads. The data show some 240,000 distinct CDR3 sequences, about 12% seen once. The V gene's germline CDR1 is SGHRS and CDR2 YFSETQ. The CDR3 consists of 18 residues. Deletions cut 1 base from V and 2 bases from J, with 22 bases between. This specimen was PBMCs from the stem cell graft donor, taken from the stem cell graft. The rearrangement joins TRBV5-1 to TRBJ2-7, with D unresolved. The sequence came from a human donor who donated a stem cell graft to a child with acute lymphoblastic leukemia. As DNA, the CDR3 is TGCGCCAGCAGCTTGCGCCGAACACCCATGACGGCTGCCTACGAGCAGTACTTC. It translates to CASSLRRTPMTAAYEQYF.